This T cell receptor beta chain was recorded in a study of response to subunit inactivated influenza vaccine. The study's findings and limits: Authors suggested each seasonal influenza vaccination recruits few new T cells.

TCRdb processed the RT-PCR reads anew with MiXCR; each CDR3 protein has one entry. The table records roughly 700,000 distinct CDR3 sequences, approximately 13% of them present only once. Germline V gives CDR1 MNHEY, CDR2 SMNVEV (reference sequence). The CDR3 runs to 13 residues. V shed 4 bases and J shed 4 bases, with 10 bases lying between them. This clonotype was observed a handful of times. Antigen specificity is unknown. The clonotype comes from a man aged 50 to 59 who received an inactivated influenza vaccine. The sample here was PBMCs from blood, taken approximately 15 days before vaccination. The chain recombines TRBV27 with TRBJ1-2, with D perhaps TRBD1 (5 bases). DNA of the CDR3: TGTGCCAGCAGTTCCTTAGGGACCTATGGCTACACCTTC. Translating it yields CASSSLGTYGYTF.